This section outlines one T cell receptor (beta chain) sequence together with its context. The CDR3 extends over 14 amino acids. Trimming cost V 1 base and J 6 bases, with 12 bases left between them. Germline-derived CDR1 and CDR2 are SGHVS and FNYEAQ. Data came from immunoSEQ multiplex PCR; TCRdb stores just in-frame clones and leaves some out. The sample includes 66,000 or so clones, about nine tenths seen only once; the top ten take 2% to 2.5%. These data belong to a study of OX40 agonist ivuxolimab in advanced cancers. Study-wide context: From roughly 20 to 85 years was the age range, with a mean of around 56 years, and 70% to 85% were male.

Sequenced material: CD4+ or CD8+ T cells sorted from blood, taken in a trial of the OX40 agonist ivuxolimab. This chain connects TRBV7-6 to TRBJ2-5; D is ambiguous. This clonotype originated in an adult with an advanced solid tumor such as melanoma, head and neck, liver or kidney cancer. CDR3 bases: TGTGCCAGCAGCTTAGACACCACCTCCAAGACCCAGTACTTC. Translation gives CASSLDTTSKTQYF.